This TCR beta chain was retrieved from a study of a mutant IDH1 vaccine in newly diagnosed glioma. In the study overall: Patients arrived already treated with radiotherapy, temozolomide, or both, most having had both.

Time point noted: baseline, week 1 (first vaccination visit). Documented treatment: pre-vaccination baseline after standard-of-care therapy. The donors' diagnosis was new WHO grade 3 or 4 astrocytoma that was IDH1-mutant and ATRX-lost. Profiled with immunoSEQ multiplex PCR; TCRdb holds only in-frame clones, not every one. The sample lists about 38,000 clones; around 90% were seen once. The CDR3 runs 14 residues. Germline lookup yields CDR1 SGHRS and CDR2 YFSETQ. The V and J ends lost 0 bases and 4 bases, in that order; junction bases with no gene match: 3. This specimen consisted of PBMCs, obtained from a glioma patient treated with radiotherapy, temozolomide or both. V gene TRBV5-1 combines with J gene TRBJ1-2, with 7 positions matching TRBD1. The clonotype originates from a man aged 18 to 35 with glioma. For the CDR3, the DNA is TGCGCCAGCAGCTTGGTACAGGGGATCTATGGCTACACCTTC. This codes for CASSLVQGIYGYTF.